This T cell receptor (beta chain) is drawn from a study of cytomegalovirus exposure and HLA in healthy donors. Assay: immunoSEQ multiplex PCR; the TCRdb copy retains only in-frame clones and omits some. Among 90,000 to 150,000 clones, less than 90% were seen once, and the ten largest hold 4% to 5.5%. Study conclusions and caveats: It was reported that the classifier diagnosed cytomegalovirus status with high specificity and sensitivity in both the original and validation cohorts. The study put about 180 TCR beta chains on its list as cytomegalovirus-associated. According to a subsequent analysis, TCR clusters from the first cohort were inclined to appear together in the roughly 130 validation repertoires.

Remarks on this clone: The antigen remains undetermined.

Germline assignment: CDR1 SGHRS and CDR2 YFSETQ. V lost 0 bases to trimming and J lost 7 bases, with 13 bases between them. The CDR3 consists of 14 residues. The origin of this receptor is a man in his late teens or twenties in good health and CMV-seropositive. V is TRBV5-1 and J is TRBJ2-5, with D possibly being TRBD2 (5 bases). Material for sequencing was PBMCs. The CDR3 region has the DNA TGCGCCAGCAGCTTGGCCCCGGGGTTCAGGACCCAGTACTTC. This encodes CASSLAPGFRTQYF.